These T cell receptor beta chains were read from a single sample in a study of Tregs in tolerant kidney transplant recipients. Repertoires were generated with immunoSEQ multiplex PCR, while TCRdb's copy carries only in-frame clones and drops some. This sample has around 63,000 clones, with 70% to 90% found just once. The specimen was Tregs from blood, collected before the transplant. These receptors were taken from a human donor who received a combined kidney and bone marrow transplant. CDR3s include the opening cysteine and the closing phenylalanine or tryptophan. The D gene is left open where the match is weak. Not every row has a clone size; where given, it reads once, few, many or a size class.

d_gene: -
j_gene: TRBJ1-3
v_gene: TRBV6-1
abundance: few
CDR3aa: CASSELWGLSGNTIYF
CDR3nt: TGTGCCAGCAGTGAATTATGGGGGCTATCTGGAAACACCATATATTTT

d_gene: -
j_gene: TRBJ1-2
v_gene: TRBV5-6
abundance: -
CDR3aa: CASSLGGTTPGYTF
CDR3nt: TGTGCCAGCAGCTTGGGGGGGACTACCCCCGGCTACACCTTC

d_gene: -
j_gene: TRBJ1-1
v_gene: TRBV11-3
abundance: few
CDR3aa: CASSSVNTEAFF
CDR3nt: TGTGCCAGCAGCTCGGTGAACACTGAAGCTTTCTTT

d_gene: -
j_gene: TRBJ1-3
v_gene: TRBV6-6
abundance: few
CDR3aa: CASSYWGSSGNTIYF
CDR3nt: TGTGCCAGCAGTTATTGGGGGTCTTCCGGAAACACCATATATTTT

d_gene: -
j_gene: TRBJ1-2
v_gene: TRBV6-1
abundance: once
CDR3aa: CASQDRSHGYTF
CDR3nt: TGTGCCAGCCAAGACAGGTCTCATGGCTACACCTTC

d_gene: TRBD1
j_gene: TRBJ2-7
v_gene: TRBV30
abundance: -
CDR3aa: CAWTGGYYEQYF
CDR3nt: TGTGCCTGGACAGGGGGTTACTACGAGCAGTACTTC

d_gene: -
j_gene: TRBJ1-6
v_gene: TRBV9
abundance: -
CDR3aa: CASSPSTDTNSPLHF
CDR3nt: TGTGCCAGCAGCCCTTCGACAGATACTAATTCACCCCTCCACTTT

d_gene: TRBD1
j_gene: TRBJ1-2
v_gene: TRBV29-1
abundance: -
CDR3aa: CSAGTGGVRDYGYTF
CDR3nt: TGCAGCGCCGGGACAGGGGGTGTTAGGGACTATGGCTACACCTTC

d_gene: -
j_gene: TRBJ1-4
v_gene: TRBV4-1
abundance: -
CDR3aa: CASSFLLGTKEKLFF
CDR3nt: TGCGCCAGCAGCTTTCTGCTAGGGACAAAGGAAAAACTGTTTTTT

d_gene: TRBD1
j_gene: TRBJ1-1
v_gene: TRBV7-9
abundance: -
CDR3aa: CASSWGTQGRAFF
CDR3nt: TGTGCCAGTAGCTGGGGCACACAGGGGAGGGCTTTCTTT

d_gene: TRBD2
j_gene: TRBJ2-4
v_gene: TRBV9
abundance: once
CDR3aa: CASSVGAGASGGIQYF
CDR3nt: TGTGCCAGCAGCGTAGGGGCGGGAGCGTCTGGGGGCATTCAGTACTTC

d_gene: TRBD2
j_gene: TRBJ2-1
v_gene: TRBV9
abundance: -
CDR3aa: CASSVGIRAGADNKQFF
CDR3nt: TGTGCCAGCAGCGTAGGGATACGAGCGGGAGCAGACAATAAGCAGTTCTTC

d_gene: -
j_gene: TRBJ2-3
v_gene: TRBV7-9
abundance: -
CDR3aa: CASSSARGRPIRDTQYF
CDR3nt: TGTGCCAGCAGCTCCGCAAGGGGACGTCCGATCCGAGATACGCAGTATTTT

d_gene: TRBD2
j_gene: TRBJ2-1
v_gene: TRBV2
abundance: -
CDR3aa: CASSALGLAGDNEQFF
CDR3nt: TGTGCCAGCAGTGCCCTCGGACTAGCGGGAGACAATGAGCAGTTCTTC

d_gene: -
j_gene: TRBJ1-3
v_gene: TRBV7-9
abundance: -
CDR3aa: CASSYPTVISGNTIYF
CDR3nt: TGTGCCAGCAGCTATCCGACGGTAATCTCTGGAAACACCATATATTTT

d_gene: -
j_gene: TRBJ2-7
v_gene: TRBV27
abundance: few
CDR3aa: CASSLSPQGYEQYF
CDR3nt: TGTGCCAGCAGTTTATCCCCCCAAGGCTACGAGCAGTACTTC

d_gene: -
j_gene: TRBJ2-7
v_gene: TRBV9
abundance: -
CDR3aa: CASSVVGNSYEQYF
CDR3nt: TGTGCCAGCAGCGTAGTTGGCAACTCCTACGAGCAGTACTTC

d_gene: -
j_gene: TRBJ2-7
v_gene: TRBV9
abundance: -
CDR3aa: CASSVEPVSYEQYF
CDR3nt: TGTGCCAGCAGCGTAGAACCAGTCTCCTACGAGCAGTACTTC

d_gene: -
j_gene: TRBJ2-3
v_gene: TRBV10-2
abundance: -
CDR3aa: CASSQVRQLKDTQYF
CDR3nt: TGCGCCAGCAGTCAAGTTAGACAGTTGAAAGATACGCAGTATTTT

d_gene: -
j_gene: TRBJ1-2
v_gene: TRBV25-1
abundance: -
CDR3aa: CASSEYGRPGDGYTF
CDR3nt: TGTGCCAGCAGTGAATACGGGAGGCCTGGGGATGGCTACACCTTC

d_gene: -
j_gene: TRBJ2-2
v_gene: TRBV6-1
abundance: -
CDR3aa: CASSVEWSNTGELFF
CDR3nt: TGTGCCAGCAGTGTAGAGTGGTCTAACACCGGGGAGCTGTTTTTT

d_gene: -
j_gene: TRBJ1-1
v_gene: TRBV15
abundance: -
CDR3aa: CATSRDPRDEAFF
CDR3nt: TGTGCCACCAGCAGGGATCCGAGGGATGAAGCTTTCTTT

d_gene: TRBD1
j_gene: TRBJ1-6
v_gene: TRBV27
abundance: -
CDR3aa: CASSPDRANSPLHF
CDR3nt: TGTGCCAGCAGTCCGGACAGGGCTAATTCACCCCTCCACTTT

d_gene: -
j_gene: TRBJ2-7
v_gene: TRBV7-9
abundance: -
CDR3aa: CASSLSSTGNYEQYF
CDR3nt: TGTGCCAGCAGCCTTTCCTCAACAGGGAATTACGAGCAGTACTTC

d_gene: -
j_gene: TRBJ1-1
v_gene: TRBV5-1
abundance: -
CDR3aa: CASSPGREEAFF
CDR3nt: TGCGCCAGCAGCCCAGGACGGGAGGAAGCTTTCTTT

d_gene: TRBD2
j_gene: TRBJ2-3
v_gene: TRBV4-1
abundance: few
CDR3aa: CASSQDMALAGVDTQYF
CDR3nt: TGCGCCAGCAGCCAAGATATGGCCCTAGCGGGAGTTGATACGCAGTATTTT

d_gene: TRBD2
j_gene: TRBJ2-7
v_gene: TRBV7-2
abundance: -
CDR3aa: CASSLGLAALYEQYF
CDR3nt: TGTGCCAGCAGCCTGGGACTAGCGGCCCTCTACGAGCAGTACTTC

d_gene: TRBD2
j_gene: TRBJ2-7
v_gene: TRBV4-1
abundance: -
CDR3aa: CASSQLAGPYEQYF
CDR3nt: TGCGCCAGCAGCCAGCTAGCGGGGCCCTACGAGCAGTACTTC

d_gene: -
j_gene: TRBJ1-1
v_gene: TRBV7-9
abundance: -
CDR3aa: CASSPWQGNTEAFF
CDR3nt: TGTGCCAGCAGCCCGTGGCAGGGGAACACTGAAGCTTTCTTT

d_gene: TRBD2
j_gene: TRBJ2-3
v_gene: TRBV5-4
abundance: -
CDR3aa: CASSTGLAGGRTTDTQYF
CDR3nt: TGTGCCAGCAGCACGGGACTAGCGGGGGGGCGAACCACAGATACGCAGTATTTT

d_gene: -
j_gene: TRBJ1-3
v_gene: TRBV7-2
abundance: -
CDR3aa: CASSQSSAGNTIYF
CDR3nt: TGTGCCAGCAGTCAATCCTCCGCCGGAAACACCATATATTTT

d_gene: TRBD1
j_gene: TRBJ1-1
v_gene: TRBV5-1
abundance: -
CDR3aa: CASSLVGGGMNTEAFF
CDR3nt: TGCGCCAGCAGCTTGGTGGGAGGGGGCATGAACACTGAAGCTTTCTTT

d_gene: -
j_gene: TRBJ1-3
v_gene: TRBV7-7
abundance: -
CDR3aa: CASSSFVASPSSGNTIYF
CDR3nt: TGTGCCAGCAGCTCTTTTGTGGCCTCTCCGAGCTCTGGAAACACCATATATTTT

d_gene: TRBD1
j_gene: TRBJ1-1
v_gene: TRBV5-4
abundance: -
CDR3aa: CASSLDRSGGSNTEAFF
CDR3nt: TGTGCCAGCAGCTTGGATCGCTCAGGGGGGTCGAACACTGAAGCTTTCTTT